The 13 T cell receptor beta chains given below trace back to one sample, sequenced in a study of T cells in Graves' hyperthyroidism and ophthalmopathy. RNA transcripts gave rise to amplified TCR beta CDR3 regions. HTBI primers drove first-round RT-PCR of the TCR CDR3. TCRdb ran MiXCR on the multiplex PCR reads and lists one entry per CDR3 protein. The sample yields about 46,000 distinct CDR3 sequences, around 45% seen once. The sequencing sample was made of peripheral blood or thyroid tissue (not recorded which). The source of these receptors is a woman in her forties or fifties with Graves' hyperthyroidism.

By share, this clonotype ranks as medium-sized. CDR3 in amino acids: CSVREAATYEQYF. CDR3 nucleotides: TGCAGCGTGCGCGAGGCGGCTACCTACGAGCAGTACTTC. The chain is built from TRBV29-1 and TRBJ2-7; D call uncertain. Germline V lookup: CDR1 SQVTM, CDR2 ANQGSEA. V was shortened by 6 bases and J by 2 bases, with 14 bases between the two germline ends. This CDR3 comprises 13 residues.

The chain joins TRBV7-2 to TRBJ1-2, with TRBD1 matching over 10 bases. This CDR3 is built from 15 residues. V trimming: 4 bases; J trimming: 6 bases; junction bases outside the gene matches: 8. CDR1 and CDR2 from the germline V gene are SGHTA and FQGNSA. This CDR3 is CASSSPRQGADGYTF. The CDR3 bases are TGTGCCAGCAGCTCACCGAGACAGGGGGCAGATGGCTACACCTTC.

This CDR3 reads CASSPGVETQYF. As DNA, the CDR3 is TGTGCCAGCAGCCCGGGGGTAGAGACCCAGTACTTC. The chain has TRBV7-8 and TRBJ2-5, with D maybe TRBD2 (6 bases). Germline V gene sequence: CDR1 SGHVS, CDR2 FQNEAQ. The CDR3 spans 12 residues. Trimming shortened V by 5 bases and J by 4 bases, and 8 bases separated the two germline ends.

The chain joins TRBV7-8 to TRBJ2-7; D not certain. The CDR3 extends over 15 amino acids. Deletions cut 3 bases from V and 6 bases from J, with 18 bases between. From germline, CDR1 is SGHVS and CDR2 FQNEAQ. DNA of the CDR3: TGTGCCAGCAGCTTGGGCGGTAACCCAACCTGCGAGCAGTACTTC. Amino acids: CASSLGGNPTCEQYF.

The chain is built from TRBV9 and TRBJ1-2; 8 positions match TRBD1. The CDR3 runs to 11 residues. V was clipped by 10 bases and J by 3 bases; unmatched bases: 2. In germline, CDR1 is SGDLS, CDR2 YYNGEE. CDR3: CAAGGDYGYTF. DNA of the CDR3: TGTGCCGCAGGGGGCGACTATGGCTACACCTTC.

Many counts were recorded for this clonotype. The DNA for the CDR3 is TGTGCCAGCAATTACCCCTCCTACGAGCAGTACTTC. Protein product: CASNYPSYEQYF. This sequence joins TRBV28 and TRBJ2-7; D gene unclear. Germline V gives CDR1 MDHEN, CDR2 SYDVKM. The CDR3 runs 12 residues. The germline V and J ends were trimmed by 7 bases and 0 bases, with 7 bases remaining between them.

This chain joins TRBV20-1 and TRBJ1-5, with TRBD1 matching over 8 bases. V gave up 6 bases and J gave up 7 bases; unmatched junction bases: 14. CDR1 is DFQATT and CDR2 is SNEGSKA in the germline V gene (reference sequence). There are 15 residues in the CDR3. Written as DNA, the CDR3 is TGCAGTGCATGGGAAAGGACAGGGCTTTGGCAGCCCCAGCATTTT. Translating gives CSAWERTGLWQPQHF.

V and J are TRBV7-3 and TRBJ2-6; TRBD1 matches at 7 bases. The CDR3 is 16 amino acids. The ends lost 6 bases at V and 4 bases at J; junction bases unmatched: 9. Germline V CDR1 and CDR2: SGHTA, FQGTGA. CDR3: CASRQDRVAGANVLTF. CDR3 sequence (DNA): TGTGCCAGCAGACAAGACAGGGTTGCCGGGGCCAACGTCCTGACTTTC. Combining the CDR3 with reference TRBV7-3 and TRBJ2-6 gives the whole variable domain GAGVSQTPSNKVTEKGKYVELRCDPISGHTALYWYRQSLGQGPEFLIYFQGTGAADDSGLPNDRFFAVRPEGSVSTLKIQRTERGDSAVYLCASRQDRVAGANVLTFGAGSRLTVL.

This chain joins TRBV10-1 and TRBJ2-7; a weak D match, TRBD1 (8 bases). Germline assignment: CDR1 WNHNN and CDR2 SYGVQD (reference sequence). Trimming stripped 5 bases from V and 8 bases from J, with 25 bases between. CDR3 size: 16 residues. CDR3 sequence (DNA): TGCGCCAGCAGTAAACGGACAGGGAGGGTCGGATACAAGCAGTACTTC. Protein sequence: CASSKRTGRVGYKQYF.

A word on this clonotype: Possible read error: a much larger clone is one base away. The chain employs TRBV2 and TRBJ1-4; D gene uncertain. CDR3 length: 13 residues. From germline, CDR1 is SNHLY and CDR2 FYNNEI. Trimming shortened V by 7 bases and J by 8 bases, and 14 bases separated the two germline ends. DNA for the CDR3: TGTGCCAGCAACTCGGGCGAAAACGAAAAACTGTTTTTT. Translated, it gives CASNSGENEKLFF.

This clonotype has a count of ten or more. The chain combines TRBV6-5 with TRBJ1-3; D gene uncertain. Germline V gene lookup returns CDR1 MNHEY and CDR2 SVGAGI. The CDR3 sequence is 13 residues long. V shed 5 bases and J shed 0 bases, with 5 bases lying between them. The CDR3 loop reads CASSPASGNTIYF. As DNA, the CDR3 is TGTGCCAGCAGTCCCGCCTCTGGAAACACCATATATTTT.

This sequence joins TRBV10-3 and TRBJ1-6; no reliable D call. The germline V and J ends were trimmed by 4 bases and 4 bases, with 14 bases remaining between them. This CDR3 comprises 16 residues. Per germline, CDR1 ENHRY and CDR2 SYGVKD. The CDR3 reads CAISARVGMYNSPLHF. Written as DNA, the CDR3 is TGTGCCATCAGTGCTAGAGTGGGGATGTATAATTCACCCCTCCACTTT.

In the case of this clonotype: Germline is not matched at one junction end, which may reflect a read error. The chain recombines TRBV6-1 with TRBJ2-5; D is undetermined. Germline CDR1 MNHNS, CDR2 SASEGT. CDR3 length: 10 residues. CDR3 sequence: CASSEETQHF. CDR3 in DNA: TGTGCCAGCAGTGAAGAGACCCAGCACTTC.